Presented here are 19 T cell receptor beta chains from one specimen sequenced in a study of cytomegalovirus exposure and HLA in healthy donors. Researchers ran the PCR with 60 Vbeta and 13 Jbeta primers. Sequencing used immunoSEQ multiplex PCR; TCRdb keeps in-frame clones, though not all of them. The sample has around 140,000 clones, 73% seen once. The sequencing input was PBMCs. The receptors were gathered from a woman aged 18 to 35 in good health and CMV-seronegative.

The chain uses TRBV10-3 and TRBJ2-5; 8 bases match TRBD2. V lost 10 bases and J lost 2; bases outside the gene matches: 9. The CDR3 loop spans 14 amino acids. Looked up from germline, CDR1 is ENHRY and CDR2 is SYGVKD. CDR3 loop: CATHPAGGQETQYF. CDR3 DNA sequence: TGTGCCACCCACCCTGCGGGAGGACAAGAGACCCAGTACTTC.

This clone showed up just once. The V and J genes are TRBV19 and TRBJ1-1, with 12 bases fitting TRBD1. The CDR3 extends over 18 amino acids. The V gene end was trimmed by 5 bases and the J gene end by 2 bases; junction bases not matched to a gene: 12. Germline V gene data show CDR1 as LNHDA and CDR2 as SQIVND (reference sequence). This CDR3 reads CASSPNPGTGGINTEAFF. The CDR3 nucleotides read TGTGCCAGTAGTCCCAACCCCGGGACAGGGGGCATAAACACTGAAGCTTTCTTT.

CDR3 amino acids: CASIDLAADTQYF. The CDR3 region has the DNA TGTGCCAGTATAGACCTAGCAGCAGATACGCAGTATTTT. The chain joins TRBV19 to TRBJ2-3, with D tentatively TRBD2 (5 bases). The CDR3 consists of 13 residues. Germline lookup yields CDR1 LNHDA and CDR2 SQIVND (reference sequence). Between the trimmed V and J ends, which lost 7 bases and 4 bases, there was a span of 12 bases.

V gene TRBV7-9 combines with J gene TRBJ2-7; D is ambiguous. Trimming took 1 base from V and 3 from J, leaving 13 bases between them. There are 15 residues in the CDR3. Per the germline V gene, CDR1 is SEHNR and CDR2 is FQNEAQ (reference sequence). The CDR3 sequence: CASSLDGLSDYEQYV. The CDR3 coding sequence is TGTGCCAGCAGCTTAGATGGGTTGAGCGACTACGAGCAGTACGTC.

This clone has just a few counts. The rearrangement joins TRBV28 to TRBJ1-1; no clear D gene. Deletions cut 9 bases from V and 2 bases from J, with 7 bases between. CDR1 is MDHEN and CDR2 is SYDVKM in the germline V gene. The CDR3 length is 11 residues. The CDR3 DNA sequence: TGTGCCAGTGAGGCAAACACTGAAGCTTTCTTT. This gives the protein CASEANTEAFF.

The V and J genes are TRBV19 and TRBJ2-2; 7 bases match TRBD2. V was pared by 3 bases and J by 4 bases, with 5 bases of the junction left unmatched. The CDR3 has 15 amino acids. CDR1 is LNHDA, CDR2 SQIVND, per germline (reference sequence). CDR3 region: CASSILRGSTGELFF. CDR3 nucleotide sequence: TGTGCCAGTAGTATCTTGCGGGGGAGCACCGGGGAGCTGTTTTTT.

The CDR3 DNA follows: TGTGCCAGCAGCTTAGCTCGACAGGGGACGGCTGGAAACACCATATATTTT. As protein: CASSLARQGTAGNTIYF. The J gene is TRBJ1-3, the V gene TRBV7-6; the match to TRBD1 covers 8 bases. The junction had 6 bases not matched to a gene; V was cut back by 0 bases and J by 2 bases. Germline V gene lookup returns CDR1 SGHVS and CDR2 FNYEAQ. This CDR3 region has 17 residues.

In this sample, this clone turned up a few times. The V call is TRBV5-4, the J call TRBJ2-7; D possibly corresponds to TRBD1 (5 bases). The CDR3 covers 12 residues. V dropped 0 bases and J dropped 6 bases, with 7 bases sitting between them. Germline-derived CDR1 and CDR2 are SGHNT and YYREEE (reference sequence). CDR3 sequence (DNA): TGTGCCAGCAGCTTGGCAGGGTCCGAGCAGTACGTC. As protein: CASSLAGSEQYV.

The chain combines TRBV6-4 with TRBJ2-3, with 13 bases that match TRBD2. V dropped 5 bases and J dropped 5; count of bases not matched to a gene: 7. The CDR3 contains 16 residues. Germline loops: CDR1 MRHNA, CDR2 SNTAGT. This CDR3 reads CASSSSGTSGEDTQYF. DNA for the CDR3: TGTGCCAGCAGTTCATCCGGGACTAGCGGGGAAGATACGCAGTATTTT.

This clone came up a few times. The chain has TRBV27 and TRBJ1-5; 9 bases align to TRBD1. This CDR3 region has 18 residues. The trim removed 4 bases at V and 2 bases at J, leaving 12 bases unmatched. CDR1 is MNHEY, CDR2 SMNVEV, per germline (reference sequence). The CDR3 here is CASSSTGGLSRGNQPQHF. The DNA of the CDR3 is TGTGCCAGCAGTTCCACAGGGGGCTTGAGTCGGGGCAATCAGCCCCAGCATTTT.

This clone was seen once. The CDR3 loop is CSARAEGYTF. The CDR3 region has the DNA TGCAGTGCTAGGGCGGAAGGCTACACCTTC. The gene calls are TRBV20-1 and TRBJ1-2; D remains unclear. With 3 bases removed from V and 8 bases from J, the gap between germline ends came to 7 bases. This CDR3 spans 10 amino acids. In germline, CDR1 is DFQATT, CDR2 SNEGSKA (reference sequence).

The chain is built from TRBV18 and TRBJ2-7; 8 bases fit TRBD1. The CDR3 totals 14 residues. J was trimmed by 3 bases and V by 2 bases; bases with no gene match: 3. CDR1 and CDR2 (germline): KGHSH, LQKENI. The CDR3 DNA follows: TGTGCCAGCTCACCATACGGGACAGGCTACGAGCAGTACTTC. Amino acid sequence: CASSPYGTGYEQYF.

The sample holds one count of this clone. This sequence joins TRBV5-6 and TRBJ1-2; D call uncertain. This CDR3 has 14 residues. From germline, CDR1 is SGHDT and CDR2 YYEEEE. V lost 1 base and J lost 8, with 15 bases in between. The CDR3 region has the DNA TGTGCCAGCAGCTTGCAGGCCGCGAAAAGGGGCTACACCTTC. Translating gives CASSLQAAKRGYTF.

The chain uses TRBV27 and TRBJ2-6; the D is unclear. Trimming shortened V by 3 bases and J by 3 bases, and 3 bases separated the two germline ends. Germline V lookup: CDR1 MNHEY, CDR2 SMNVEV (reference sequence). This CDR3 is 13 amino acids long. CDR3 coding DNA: TGTGCCAGCAGTTTTTATGGGGCCAACGTCCTGACTTTC. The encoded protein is CASSFYGANVLTF.

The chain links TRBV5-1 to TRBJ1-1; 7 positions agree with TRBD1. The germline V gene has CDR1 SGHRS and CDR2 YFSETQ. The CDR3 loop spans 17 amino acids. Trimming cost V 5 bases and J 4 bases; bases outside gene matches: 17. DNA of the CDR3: TGCGCCAGCAGTTATACAGAGGGGGCACAGGGGAGCACTGAAGCTTTCTTT. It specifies CASSYTEGAQGSTEAFF.

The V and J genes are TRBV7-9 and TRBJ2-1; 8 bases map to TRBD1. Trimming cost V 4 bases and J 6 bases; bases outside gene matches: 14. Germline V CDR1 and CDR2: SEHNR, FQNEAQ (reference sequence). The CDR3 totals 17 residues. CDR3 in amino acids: CASSSFPVRDRGNEQFF. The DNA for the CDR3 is TGTGCCAGCAGCTCCTTTCCTGTAAGAGACAGGGGCAATGAGCAGTTCTTC.

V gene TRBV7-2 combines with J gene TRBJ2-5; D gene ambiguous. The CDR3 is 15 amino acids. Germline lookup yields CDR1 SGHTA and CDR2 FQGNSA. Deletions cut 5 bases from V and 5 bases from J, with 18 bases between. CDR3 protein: CASSVTALLRETQYF. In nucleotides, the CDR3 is TGTGCCAGCAGCGTGACGGCCCTGCTGCGGGAGACCCAGTACTTC.

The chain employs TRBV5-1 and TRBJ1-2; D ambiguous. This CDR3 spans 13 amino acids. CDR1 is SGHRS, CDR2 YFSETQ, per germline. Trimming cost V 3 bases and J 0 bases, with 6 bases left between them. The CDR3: CASSYGTNYGYTF. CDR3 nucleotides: TGCGCCAGCAGCTACGGGACTAACTATGGCTACACCTTC.

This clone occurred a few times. The CDR3 coding sequence is TGTGCCAGCGGGCAGGGGTATTCACCCCTCCACTTT. Translated, it gives CASGQGYSPLHF. The chain links TRBV28 to TRBJ1-6, with a weak D call TRBD1 (6 bases). V was shortened by 8 bases and J by 8 bases, with 10 bases between the two germline ends. CDR3 length: 12 amino acids. Per germline, CDR1 MDHEN and CDR2 SYDVKM.